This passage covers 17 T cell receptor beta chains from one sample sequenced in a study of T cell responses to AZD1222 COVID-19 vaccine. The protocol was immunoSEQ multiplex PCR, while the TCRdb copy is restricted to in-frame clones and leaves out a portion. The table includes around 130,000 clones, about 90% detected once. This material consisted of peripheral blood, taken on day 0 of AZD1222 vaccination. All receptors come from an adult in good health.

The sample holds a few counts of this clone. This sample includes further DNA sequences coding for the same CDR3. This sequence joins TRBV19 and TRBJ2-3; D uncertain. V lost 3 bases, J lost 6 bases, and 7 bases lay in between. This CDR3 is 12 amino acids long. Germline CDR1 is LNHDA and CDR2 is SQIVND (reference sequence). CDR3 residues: CASSILGDTQYF. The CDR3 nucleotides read TGTGCCAGTAGTATCCTAGGGGATACGCAGTATTTT.

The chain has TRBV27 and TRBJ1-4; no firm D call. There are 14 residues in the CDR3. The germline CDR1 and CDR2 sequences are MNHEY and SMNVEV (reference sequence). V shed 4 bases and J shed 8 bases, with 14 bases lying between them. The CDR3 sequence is CASSSDNQWEKLFF. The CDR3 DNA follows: TGTGCCAGCAGTTCCGACAATCAGTGGGAAAAACTGTTTTTT.

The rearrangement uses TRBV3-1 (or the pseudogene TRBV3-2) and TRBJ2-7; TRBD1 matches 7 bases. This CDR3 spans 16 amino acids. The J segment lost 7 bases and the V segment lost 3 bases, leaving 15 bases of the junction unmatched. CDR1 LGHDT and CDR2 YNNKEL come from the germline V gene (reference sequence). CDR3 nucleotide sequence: TGTGCCAGCAGCCAGAAGACAGGGCCAAATCCCCTGGAGCAGTACTTC. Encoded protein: CASSQKTGPNPLEQYF.

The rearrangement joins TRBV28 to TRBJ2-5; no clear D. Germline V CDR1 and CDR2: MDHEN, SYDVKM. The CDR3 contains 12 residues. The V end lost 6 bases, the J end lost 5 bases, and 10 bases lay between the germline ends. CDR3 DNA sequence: TGTGCCAGCAGCACCATATGGGAGACCCAGTACTTC. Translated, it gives CASSTIWETQYF.

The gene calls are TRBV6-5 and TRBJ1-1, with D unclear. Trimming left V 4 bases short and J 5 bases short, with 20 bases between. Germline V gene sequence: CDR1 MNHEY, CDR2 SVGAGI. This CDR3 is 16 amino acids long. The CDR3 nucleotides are TGTGCCAGCAGTTCCCCACTCACGTCGGGAGATACTGAAGCTTTCTTT. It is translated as CASSSPLTSGDTEAFF.

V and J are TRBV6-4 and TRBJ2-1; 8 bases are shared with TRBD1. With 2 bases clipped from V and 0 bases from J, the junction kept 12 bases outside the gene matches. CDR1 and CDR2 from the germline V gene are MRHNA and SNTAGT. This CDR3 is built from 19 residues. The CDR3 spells CASSDRAGGSSSSYNEQFF. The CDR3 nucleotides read TGTGCCAGCAGTGACCGCGCAGGGGGCTCTTCAAGCTCCTACAATGAGCAGTTCTTC.

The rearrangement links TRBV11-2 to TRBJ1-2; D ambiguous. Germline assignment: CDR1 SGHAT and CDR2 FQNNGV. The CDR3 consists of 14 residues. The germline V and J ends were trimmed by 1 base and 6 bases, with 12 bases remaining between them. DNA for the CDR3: TGTGCCAGCAGCTTAGTATCATCCGGGGATGGCTACACCTTC. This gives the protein CASSLVSSGDGYTF. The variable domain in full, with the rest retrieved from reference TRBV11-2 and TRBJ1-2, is EAGVAQSPRYKIIEKRQSVAFWCNPISGHATLYWYQQILGQGPKLLIQFQNNGVVDDSQLPKDRFSAERLKGVDSTLKIQPAKLEDSAVYLCASSLVSSGDGYTFGSGTRLTVV.

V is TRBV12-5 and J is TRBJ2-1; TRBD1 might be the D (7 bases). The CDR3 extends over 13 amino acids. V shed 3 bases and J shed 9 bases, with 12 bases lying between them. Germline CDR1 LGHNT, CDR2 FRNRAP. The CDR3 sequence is CASGFPGGREQFF. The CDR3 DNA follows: TGTGCTAGTGGTTTCCCAGGGGGGCGTGAGCAGTTCTTC.

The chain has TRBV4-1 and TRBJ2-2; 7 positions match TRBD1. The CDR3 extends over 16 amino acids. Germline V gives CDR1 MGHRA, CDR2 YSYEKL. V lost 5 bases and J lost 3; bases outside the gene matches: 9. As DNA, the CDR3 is TGCGCCAGCAGCTCCCTCTTTGGGACAGACACCGGGGAGCTGTTTTTT. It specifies CASSSLFGTDTGELFF.

The CDR3 region has the DNA TGTGCCAGCAGTCTTGGACAGCAGCAAGAGACCCAGTACTTC. Residues: CASSLGQQQETQYF. This sequence joins TRBV7-6 and TRBJ2-5; maybe TRBD1 (6 bases). Germline CDR1 and CDR2: SGHVS and FNYEAQ. The CDR3 extends over 14 amino acids. Between the trimmed V and J ends, which lost 6 bases and 2 bases, there was a span of 13 bases.

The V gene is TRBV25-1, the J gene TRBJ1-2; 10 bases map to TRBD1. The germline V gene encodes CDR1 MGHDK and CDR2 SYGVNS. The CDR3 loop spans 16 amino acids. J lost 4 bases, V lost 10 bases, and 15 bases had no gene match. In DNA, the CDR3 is TGTGCCACTCCATGGGACAGGGGCCCTAGACTCTATGGCTACACCTTC. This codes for CATPWDRGPRLYGYTF.

The CDR3 DNA reads TGTGCCAGCAGCTTAGCGGGAGGGGGCAGCAGGGTGCAGTATTTT. Encoded protein: CASSLAGGGSRVQYF. The chain is built from TRBV7-2 and TRBJ2-3, with D perhaps TRBD1 or TRBD2 (7 bases each). V was pared by 0 bases and J by 11 bases, with 18 bases between. The CDR3 is 15 amino acids. Germline V gene lookup returns CDR1 SGHTA and CDR2 FQGNSA.

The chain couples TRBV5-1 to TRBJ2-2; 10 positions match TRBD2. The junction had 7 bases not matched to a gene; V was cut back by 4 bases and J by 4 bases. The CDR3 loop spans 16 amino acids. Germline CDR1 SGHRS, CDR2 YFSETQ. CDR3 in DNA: TGCGCCAGCAGCCCAATAGCGGGAGGAGCCACCGGGGAGCTGTTTTTT. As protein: CASSPIAGGATGELFF.

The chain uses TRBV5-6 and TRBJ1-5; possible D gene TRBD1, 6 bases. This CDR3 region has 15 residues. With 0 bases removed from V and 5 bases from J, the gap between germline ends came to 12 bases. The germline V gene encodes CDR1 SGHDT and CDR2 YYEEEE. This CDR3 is CASSLGSSGDQPQHF. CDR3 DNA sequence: TGTGCCAGCAGCTTGGGATCATCAGGGGATCAGCCCCAGCATTTT.

The CDR3 sequence is CASSMVAASGEKLFF. DNA for the CDR3: TGTGCCAGTAGTATGGTGGCCGCCAGCGGTGAAAAACTGTTTTTT. The chain combines TRBV19 with TRBJ1-4; D gene uncertain. The CDR3 is made up of 15 amino acids. Germline V gives CDR1 LNHDA, CDR2 SQIVND (reference sequence). V was clipped by 3 bases and J by 7 bases, with 15 bases between them.

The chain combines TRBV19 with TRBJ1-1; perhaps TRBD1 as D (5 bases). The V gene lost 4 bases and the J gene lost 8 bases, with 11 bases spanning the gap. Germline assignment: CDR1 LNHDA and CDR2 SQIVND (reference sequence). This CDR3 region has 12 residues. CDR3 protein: CASSTRGPEAFF. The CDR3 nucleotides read TGTGCCAGTAGTACAAGGGGCCCCGAAGCTTTCTTT. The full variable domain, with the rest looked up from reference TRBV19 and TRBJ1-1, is DGGITQSPKYLFRKEGQNVTLSCEQNLNHDAMYWYRQDPGQGLRLIYYSQIVNDFQKGDIAEGYSVSREKKESFPLTVTSAQKNPTAFYLCASSTRGPEAFFGQGTRLTVV.

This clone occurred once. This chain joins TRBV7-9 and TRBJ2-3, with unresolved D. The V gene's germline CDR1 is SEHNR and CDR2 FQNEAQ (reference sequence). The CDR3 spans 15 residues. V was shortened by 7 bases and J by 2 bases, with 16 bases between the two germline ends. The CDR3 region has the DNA TGTGCCAGCACCATGGGTCTCGCCGTCACAGATACGCAGTATTTT. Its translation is CASTMGLAVTDTQYF.